A single sample gave rise to the 13 T cell receptor beta chains below, sequenced in a study of blood T cell repertoires in COVID-19. Measured with immunoSEQ multiplex PCR; TCRdb has only the in-frame clones, and not every one. This sample has 170,000 or so clones, with approximately 88% found just once. Sequenced material: peripheral blood. All receptors derive from a woman aged 60-75 years with acute or convalescent COVID-19.

The J gene is TRBJ2-7, the V gene TRBV18; 9 positions agree with TRBD1. This CDR3 is 15 amino acids long. Per germline, CDR1 KGHSH and CDR2 LQKENI. Trimming cost V 4 bases and J 0 bases; bases outside gene matches: 4. In nucleotides, the CDR3 is TGTGCCAGCTCACTGGACAGGGGTAGCTCCTACGAGCAGTACTTC. Residues: CASSLDRGSSYEQYF. The complete variable domain, with remaining parts taken from reference TRBV18 and TRBJ2-7, reads NAGVMQNPRHLVRRRGQEARLRCSPMKGHSHVYWYRQLPEEGLKFMVYLQKENIIDESGMPKERFSAEFPKEGPSILRIQQVVRGDSAAYFCASSLDRGSSYEQYFGPGTRLTVT.

This chain joins TRBV5-6 and TRBJ1-1; TRBD1 agrees at 8 bases. Unmatched junction bases numbered 3, after V lost 2 bases and J lost 3 bases. Per germline, CDR1 SGHDT and CDR2 YYEEEE. The CDR3 runs to 14 residues. In nucleotides, the CDR3 is TGTGCCAGCAGCTTCCTGGACAGGGACACTGAAGCTTTCTTT. Translating it yields CASSFLDRDTEAFF.

This clone was picked up one time. This rearrangement joins TRBV5-4 to TRBJ1-2; maybe TRBD1 (5 bases). Trimming took off 4 bases at V and 3 bases at J, with 13 bases between the two ends. Germline V gene data show CDR1 as SGHNT and CDR2 as YYREEE (reference sequence). The CDR3 is made up of 14 amino acids. In DNA, the CDR3 is TGTGCCAGCAGCCCCCCCAGGGCAGACTATGGCTACACCTTC. Translating it yields CASSPPRADYGYTF.

This clone appeared a few times. The V call is TRBV5-1, the J call TRBJ1-1; TRBD1 aligns across 8 bases. The germline V gene encodes CDR1 SGHRS and CDR2 YFSETQ. After removal of 0 bases from V and 8 bases from J, the junction contained 6 bases not matched to a gene. The length of the CDR3 is 14 residues. The CDR3 bases are TGCGCCAGCAGCTTGGGCAGGGGGCATTTAGAAGCTTTCTTT. Residues: CASSLGRGHLEAFF.

The chain is built from TRBV18 and TRBJ1-6, with D maybe TRBD1 (6 bases). Germline CDR1 and CDR2: KGHSH and LQKENI. The CDR3 consists of 18 residues. V lost 1 base and J 0 bases, leaving 13 bases between the germline ends. This chain's CDR3 is CASSPRGGPSSYNSPLHF. Here the CDR3 DNA reads TGTGCCAGCTCACCACGGGGGGGCCCGAGCTCCTATAATTCACCCCTCCACTTT. Variable domain in full (rest from reference TRBV18 and TRBJ1-6): NAGVMQNPRHLVRRRGQEARLRCSPMKGHSHVYWYRQLPEEGLKFMVYLQKENIIDESGMPKERFSAEFPKEGPSILRIQQVVRGDSAAYFCASSPRGGPSSYNSPLHFGNGTRLTVT.

This clone was seen once. The chain couples TRBV7-2 to TRBJ2-7, with TRBD1 matching over 7 bases. With 4 bases clipped from V and 4 bases from J, the junction kept 10 bases outside the gene matches. This CDR3 has 15 amino acids. Per germline, CDR1 SGHTA and CDR2 FQGNSA. CDR3 loop: CASSSVTRGLYEQYF. DNA of the CDR3: TGTGCCAGCAGCTCCGTGACAAGGGGGCTGTACGAGCAGTACTTC. The full variable domain, with the rest looked up from reference TRBV7-2 and TRBJ2-7, is GAGVSQSPSNKVTEKGKDVELRCDPISGHTALYWYRQSLGQGLEFLIYFQGNSAPDKSGLPSDRFSAERTGGSVSTLTIQRTQQEDSAVYLCASSSVTRGLYEQYFGPGTRLTVT.

V gene TRBV16 combines with J gene TRBJ2-3; D is perhaps TRBD2 (5 bases). Trimming pared 3 bases from V and 1 base from J, leaving 11 bases between. The CDR3 runs to 15 residues. The germline CDR1 and CDR2 sequences are KGHSY and FQNENV. DNA of the CDR3: TGTGCCAGCAGCCACGCGGGCAGTGGCACAGATACGCAGTATTTT. It translates to CASSHAGSGTDTQYF.

The rearrangement uses TRBV27 and TRBJ2-2, with D unresolved. V was pared by 1 base and J by 6 bases, with 9 bases between. Germline loops: CDR1 MNHEY, CDR2 SMNVEV (reference sequence). The CDR3 covers 14 residues. The CDR3 DNA reads TGTGCCAGCAGTTTATGGCCAACACCCGGGGAGCTGTTTTTT. This sequence encodes CASSLWPTPGELFF.

This rearrangement joins TRBV3-1 (or the pseudogene TRBV3-2) to TRBJ1-5; a possible D gene is TRBD1 (5 bases). Trimming took 0 bases from V and 3 from J, leaving 15 bases between them. This CDR3 has 17 residues. The germline CDR1 and CDR2 sequences are LGHDT and YNNKEL (reference sequence). The CDR3 sequence is CASSQDRGGLVNQPQHF. CDR3 nucleotide sequence: TGTGCCAGCAGCCAAGATAGGGGAGGGTTGGTCAATCAGCCCCAGCATTTT.

The chain combines TRBV6-6 with TRBJ1-1, with D unclear. The CDR3 covers 13 residues. V was pared by 2 bases and J by 4 bases, with 8 bases between. Germline V gene data show CDR1 as MNHNY and CDR2 as SVGAGI (reference sequence). The DNA for the CDR3 is TGTGCCAGCAGTTACCGGGATGTCACTGAAGCTTTCTTT. Translation: CASSYRDVTEAFF.

This clone came up a few times. J is TRBJ1-1 and V is TRBV7-9; the D is unclear. This CDR3 has 12 residues. Germline values: CDR1 SEHNR, CDR2 FQNEAQ (reference sequence). Trimming shortened V by 6 bases and J by 1 base, and 6 bases separated the two germline ends. Here the CDR3 reads CASRRENTEAFF. In nucleotides, the CDR3 is TGTGCCAGCAGGAGGGAGAACACTGAAGCTTTCTTT. The whole variable domain, filled in from reference TRBV7-9 and TRBJ1-1, reads DTGVSQNPRHKITKRGQNVTFRCDPISEHNRLYWYRQTLGQGPEFLTYFQNEAQLEKSRLLSDRFSAERPKGSFSTLEIQRTEQGDSAMYLCASRRENTEAFFGQGTRLTVV.

This clone turned up a few times. The V gene is TRBV6-6, the J gene TRBJ2-7; no clear D. The CDR3 contains 11 residues. V was shortened by 7 bases and J by 5 bases, with 9 bases between the two germline ends. Germline V CDR1 and CDR2: MNHNY, SVGAGI (reference sequence). The CDR3 DNA is TGTGCCAGCAAGAGAGTGGACGAGCAGTACTTC. This codes for CASKRVDEQYF.

The V gene is TRBV7-2, the J gene TRBJ1-4; tentatively, D is TRBD1 (6 bases). The CDR3 contains 15 residues. Deletions cut 5 bases from V and 4 bases from J, with 14 bases between. CDR1 and CDR2 from the germline V gene are SGHTA and FQGNSA. The CDR3 loop is CASSRDTGRNEKLFF. Written as DNA, the CDR3 is TGTGCCAGCAGCCGGGACACTGGGCGTAATGAAAAACTGTTTTTT.